The 7 T cell receptor beta chains reported below all come from one sample, sequenced in a study of blood T cells in healthy people across ages. A J-beta primer mix and a sample-barcoded 5' primer were used in a second PCR of roughly 6 to 11 cycles. TCRdb itself ran the 5' RACE reads through MiXCR, one entry per CDR3 protein. The table includes more than 800,000 distinct CDR3 sequences, 29% detected once. The sequenced sample was blood. The receptors stem from a woman aged 80 or older in good health.

The sample holds many counts of this clonotype. The V gene is TRBV12-3 or TRBV12-4, the J gene TRBJ1-2; 7 nucleotides match TRBD1. The CDR3 runs 13 residues. The trim removed 6 bases at V and 7 bases at J, leaving 8 bases unmatched. DNA of the CDR3: TGTGCCAGCAGGAAGGGACAGTATGTTGGCTACACCTTC. Protein product: CASRKGQYVGYTF.

The V and J genes are TRBV11-2 and TRBJ1-3; 7 positions agree with TRBD1. The CDR3 runs to 21 residues. Germline assignment: CDR1 SGHAT and CDR2 FQNNGV. V lost 3 bases and J lost 2; bases outside the gene matches: 22. CDR3 in amino acids: CASSLSGRPHAIGGTGNTIYF. Here the CDR3 DNA reads TGTGCCAGCAGCTTGTCAGGGCGCCCTCATGCGATAGGGGGCACTGGAAACACCATATATTTT. Using reference TRBV11-2 and TRBJ1-3 for the parts outside the CDR3, the full variable domain is EAGVAQSPRYKIIEKRQSVAFWCNPISGHATLYWYQQILGQGPKLLIQFQNNGVVDDSQLPKDRFSAERLKGVDSTLKIQPAKLEDSAVYLCASSLSGRPHAIGGTGNTIYFGEGSWLTVV.

This clonotype was seen many times. The rearrangement uses TRBV29-1 and TRBJ2-7, with 8 bases fitting TRBD1. Germline values: CDR1 SQVTM, CDR2 ANQGSEA. This CDR3 region has 13 residues. The V segment lost 5 bases and the J segment 3 bases; nucleotides outside the gene matches: 6. Here the CDR3 DNA reads TGCAGCGTTATGACAGGGGATCTCTACGAGCAGTACTTC. Protein product: CSVMTGDLYEQYF.

This chain links TRBV7-8 with TRBJ2-7, with 9 bases that match TRBD2. V lost 1 base and J lost 2; bases outside the gene matches: 6. The CDR3 runs to 16 residues. The germline gives CDR1 SGHVS, CDR2 FQNEAQ. Written as DNA, the CDR3 is TGTGCCAGCAGCTTAGAGTCGGCTAGCGGGGCCTACGAGCAGTACTTC. Translation gives CASSLESASGAYEQYF.

The V gene is TRBV4-2, the J gene TRBJ2-3, with 11 nucleotides matching TRBD2. Germline CDR1 LGHNA, CDR2 YNFKEQ. This CDR3 has 15 amino acids. With 0 bases clipped from V and 4 bases from J, the junction kept 0 bases outside the gene matches. In nucleotides, the CDR3 is TGTGCCAGCAGCCAAGATAGCGGGGGGGCAGATACGCAGTATTTT. Translation: CASSQDSGGADTQYF.

This clonotype occurred a few times. This chain uses TRBV20-1 with TRBJ2-1, with TRBD2 matching 8 bases. TRBJ2-7 matches the DNA end more closely, so the J call is doubtful. The CDR3 extends over 17 amino acids. The germline V gene encodes CDR1 DFQATT and CDR2 SNEGSKA (reference sequence). The CDR3 loop reads CSARVAGGFSSYNEQYF. The CDR3 nucleotides read TGCAGTGCTAGAGTGGCGGGGGGATTTAGCTCCTACAATGAGCAGTACTTC.

The table lists this clonotype with many counts. In DNA form, the CDR3 reads TGCGCCAGCAGCAAAGGGACAGGGGGCGAAGAGACCCAGTACTTC. Translation: CASSKGTGGEETQYF. The chain has TRBV5-1 and TRBJ2-5; 12 positions match TRBD1. J lost 3 bases, V lost 4 bases, and 4 bases had no gene match. The CDR3 extends over 15 amino acids. Germline V gives CDR1 SGHRS, CDR2 YFSETQ.